This TCR beta chain was captured in a study of blood T cell repertoires in COVID-19 (TCRdb year 2020). About the full investigation: Collaborator samples came from the United States, Italy and Spain and covered acute and convalescent phases of COVID-19. A freely available public database, intended as a resource for researchers studying the immune response to SARS-CoV-2, is where the repertoires were released. Subjects who had been exposed to COVID-19, were actively infected with it, or had recovered from it provided the deeply sampled blood TCRbeta repertoires that made up the dataset. The samples were drawn from the first 160 participants of the ongoing ImmuneRACE study and from 1,200 or so subjects provided by 6 global collaborators. Where available, HLA class I and class II types were taken from metadata supplied by the sample provider and were not determined by assay-based typing. A de-identified subject ID, COVID-19 status, age in years and sex were almost always included in the sample metadata. The prospective study material was composed of cDNA or gDNA derived from T cells, B-cell-depleted T cells, or PBMCs. Beyond this particular receptor, the publication reports: The amount of clinical and demographic metadata varied by source and participant and was provided uncurated.

The germline V gene gives CDR1 as SGHRS and CDR2 as YFSETQ. CDR3 length: 15 amino acids, cysteine to phenylalanine. The CDR3 DNA has 45 bases and is translated from base 1. The V and J ends are trimmed by 6 bases and 2 bases, leaving 16 bases between them. Another Seattle source contributed samples from volunteer blood donors who had recovered from COVID-19. The collaborating institutions used their own protocols to collect whole blood in K2EDTA tubes. For TCRbeta analysis, collaborators shipped samples in one of three forms: frozen whole blood, isolated PBMCs, or DNA extracted from either of those sample types. Turning to this clone: The clone's antigen remains unknown. No clone much larger than this one lies a single base away; base qualities are absent.

TCRbeta CDR3 regions were amplified from genomic DNA using the immunoSEQ Assay, a bias-controlled multiplex PCR. The original pipeline was this. Nucleated cell counts per sample were estimated from amplification of reference gene primers within the assay. To quantify the absolute abundance of each unique TCRbeta CDR3 rearrangement, sequence reads were collapsed and filtered. For each sample, productive Simpson clonality was calculated as the square root of Simpson's diversity index over productive rearrangements. The clones in this table, taken by TCRdb from immuneACCESS, are in-frame only. Not every clone is retained; where verified, under half of the shortfall comes from an unresolved V gene, and the cause of the rest is unknown. The V and J calls and clone size come from that table; D and trimming were worked out from the DNA. The sample table records around 230,000 clones; roughly 90% of these occur just once. Around 7.8% of the sample rests with the top ten.

Sequenced input: peripheral blood. This TCR was sampled from a man between 60 and 70 years old who had recovered from COVID-19. This receptor chain uses TRBV5-1 and TRBJ2-3, and perhaps TRBD2 as D gene, on 6 matching bases. The CDR3 protein: CASTSWAGSTDTQYF. The nucleotide sequence is TGCGCCAGCACCTCCTGGGCGGGGTCCACAGATACGCAGTATTTT.